One sample yielded the 23 T cell receptor beta chains listed below, sequenced in a study of blood T cell repertoires in COVID-19. TCRdb's copy holds only in-frame clones and misses some; the assay was immunoSEQ multiplex PCR. The sample holds about 170,000 clones, roughly 83% seen once. The sample comprised PBMCs or T cells enriched from blood (not recorded which). These TCRs come from a woman between 50 and 59 years old who had recovered from COVID-19.

The chain has TRBV27 and TRBJ1-2; D possibly corresponds to TRBD1 (5 bases). The CDR3 spans 16 residues. From germline, CDR1 is MNHEY and CDR2 SMNVEV (reference sequence). V lost 2 bases and J 3 bases, leaving 16 bases between the germline ends. The CDR3 region has the DNA TGTGCCAGCAGTTTACGTGAGTCCAGGGAAGACTATGGCTACACCTTC. Translated, it gives CASSLRESREDYGYTF.

This clone appeared a few times. V is TRBV3-1 (or the pseudogene TRBV3-2) and J is TRBJ2-2; 8 positions agree with TRBD1. The CDR3 covers 17 residues. Trimming at V came to 5 bases and at J to 6 bases, leaving 14 bases not matched to a gene. Germline V lookup: CDR1 LGHDT, CDR2 YNNKEL (reference sequence). The CDR3 sequence: CASSATGVVKLSGELFF. The CDR3 DNA reads as TGTGCCAGCAGCGCGACAGGGGTAGTAAAGTTATCCGGGGAGCTGTTTTTT.

The CDR3 DNA reads TGTGCCAGCAGCTTGACAGGAGTGGATTATGGCTACACCTTC. This codes for CASSLTGVDYGYTF. J is TRBJ1-2 and V is TRBV5-6, with D perhaps TRBD1 (5 bases). Germline CDR1 reads SGHDT; CDR2 reads YYEEEE. The ends were cut back, 1 base at V and 5 bases at J, with 12 bases in the middle. The CDR3 extends over 14 amino acids.

The chain is built from TRBV5-8 and TRBJ1-6; no reliable D call. V lost 1 base, J lost 7 bases, and 9 bases lay in between. The CDR3 runs to 14 residues. The V gene's germline CDR1 is SGHTS and CDR2 YDEGEE. Here the CDR3 DNA reads TGTGCCAGCAGCTTGTTTACGGTGAATTCACCCCTCCACTTT. This gives the protein CASSLFTVNSPLHF.

The CDR3 nucleotides read TGTGCCAGCGGGGGGTCCCAAAAACTGTTTTTT. Residues: CASGGSQKLFF. The chain has TRBV2 and TRBJ1-4, with D maybe TRBD1 (5 bases). In germline, CDR1 is SNHLY, CDR2 FYNNEI. The V end was cut by 8 bases, the J end by 9 bases, with 10 bases between. CDR3 length: 11 amino acids.

J is TRBJ1-1 and V is TRBV7-9, with D possibly TRBD1 on 5 matching bases. In germline, CDR1 is SEHNR, CDR2 FQNEAQ (reference sequence). The CDR3 loop spans 13 amino acids. V gave up 5 bases and J gave up 3 bases, with 10 bases separating them. The CDR3 sequence: CASSPSGHTEAFF. For the CDR3, the DNA is TGTGCCAGCAGCCCCTCAGGGCACACTGAAGCTTTCTTT.

This chain connects TRBV5-6 to TRBJ2-1, with D possibly TRBD1 on 5 matching bases. Deletions cut 2 bases from V and 3 bases from J, with 12 bases between. This CDR3 is built from 15 residues. CDR1 and CDR2 (germline): SGHDT, YYEEEE. CDR3 bases: TGTGCCAGCAGCTTCAAGACAGTGAACTACAATGAGCAGTTCTTC. This gives the protein CASSFKTVNYNEQFF.

This sequence joins TRBV3-1 (or the pseudogene TRBV3-2) and TRBJ2-1, with D possibly matching TRBD2 (6 bases). CDR1 LGHDT and CDR2 YNNKEL come from the germline V gene (reference sequence). Trimming cost V 1 base and J 1 base, with 14 bases left between them. CDR3 length: 17 amino acids. The CDR3 spells CASSQVANRGSYNEQFF. The CDR3 DNA is TGTGCCAGCAGCCAAGTGGCGAATCGGGGGTCCTACAATGAGCAGTTCTTC.

The chain employs TRBV14 and TRBJ1-1, with D perhaps matching TRBD1 (6 bases). This CDR3 comprises 13 residues. V was shortened by 4 bases and J by 10 bases, with 16 bases between the two germline ends. Germline V CDR1 and CDR2: SGHDN, FVKESK. The CDR3 reads CASSLFMDSGAFF. CDR3 in DNA: TGTGCCAGCAGCCTGTTTATGGACAGCGGAGCTTTCTTT.

The genes are TRBV7-9 and TRBJ1-1, with D possibly TRBD1 on 5 matching bases. Germline CDR1 SEHNR, CDR2 FQNEAQ (reference sequence). Trimming shortened V by 4 bases and J by 8 bases, and 20 bases separated the two germline ends. The CDR3 is 15 amino acids. The chain's CDR3 is CASSSPSGRQLEAFF. Here the CDR3 DNA reads TGTGCCAGCAGCTCGCCTTCCGGTCGACAGTTAGAAGCTTTCTTT.

This clone has just one count. The chain has TRBV9 and TRBJ1-5; no clear D. The CDR3 covers 15 residues. CDR1 is SGDLS, CDR2 YYNGEE, per germline. Trimming cost V 4 bases and J 7 bases, with 18 bases left between them. This CDR3 reads CASSRDGDVRQPQHF. The CDR3 nucleotides are TGTGCCAGCAGCCGAGACGGAGACGTAAGACAGCCCCAGCATTTT. The full variable domain, rest sourced from reference TRBV9 and TRBJ1-5, is DSGVTQTPKHLITATGQRVTLRCSPRSGDLSVYWYQQSLDQGLQFLIQYYNGEERAKGNILERFSAQQFPDLHSELNLSSLELGDSALYFCASSRDGDVRQPQHFGDGTRLSIL.

The chain is built from TRBV27 and TRBJ1-2, with 12 bases lining up with TRBD1. This CDR3 comprises 14 residues. The V and J ends lost 3 bases and 8 bases, in that order; junction bases with no gene match: 4. Germline assignment: CDR1 MNHEY and CDR2 SMNVEV (reference sequence). The CDR3 nucleotides are TGTGCCAGCAGTTTCGGGACAGGGGGCTTCGGCTACACCTTC. Its translation: CASSFGTGGFGYTF.

The CDR3 DNA reads as TGTGCCTGGAGTGGCCAGACAGGCCTATCACCCCTCCACTTT. Translated, it gives CAWSGQTGLSPLHF. This rearrangement joins TRBV30 to TRBJ1-6; tentative D call: TRBD1 (6 bases). V lost 1 base and J 10 bases, leaving 14 bases between the germline ends. In germline, CDR1 is GTSNPN, CDR2 SVGIG (reference sequence). The CDR3 loop spans 14 amino acids.

This clone was recorded once. The same CDR3 also results from other DNA sequences found in this sample. The chain employs TRBV5-1 and TRBJ2-5; TRBD1 matches at 8 bases. CDR3 length: 14 residues. Germline CDR1 and CDR2: SGHRS and YFSETQ. The V segment lost 2 bases and the J segment 2 bases; nucleotides outside the gene matches: 2. In DNA form, the CDR3 reads TGCGCCAGCAGCTTCGGGACAGGACAAGAGACCCAGTACTTC. This encodes CASSFGTGQETQYF.

The chain couples TRBV3-1 (or the pseudogene TRBV3-2) to TRBJ2-6, with a tentative D call TRBD1 (6 bases). Germline CDR1 reads LGHDT; CDR2 reads YNNKEL (reference sequence). V shed 7 bases and J shed 2 bases, with 12 bases lying between them. The CDR3 loop spans 15 amino acids. As DNA, the CDR3 is TGTGCCAGCAACCCGACAGGAACTGGGGCCAACGTCCTGACTTTC. Its translation: CASNPTGTGANVLTF.

CDR3 DNA sequence: TGTGCCAGCTCCCCCGCGGGGGTACAGGGTCGCAATGAGCAGTTCTTC. It codes for CASSPAGVQGRNEQFF. The rearrangement links TRBV18 to TRBJ2-1; D is perhaps TRBD2 (7 bases). Deletions cut 6 bases from V and 6 bases from J, with 21 bases between. Germline CDR1 reads KGHSH; CDR2 reads LQKENI. The CDR3 has 16 amino acids. Full variable domain (missing parts from reference TRBV18 and TRBJ2-1): NAGVMQNPRHLVRRRGQEARLRCSPMKGHSHVYWYRQLPEEGLKFMVYLQKENIIDESGMPKERFSAEFPKEGPSILRIQQVVRGDSAAYFCASSPAGVQGRNEQFFGPGTRLTVL.

The chain joins TRBV6-5 to TRBJ2-1, with unresolved D. V was trimmed by 4 bases and J by 0 bases, leaving 13 bases between them. Per the germline V gene, CDR1 is MNHEY and CDR2 is SVGAGI. The CDR3 loop spans 16 amino acids. The CDR3 nucleotides read TGTGCCAGCAGTTCTCGGCGCGGTAGCTCCTACAATGAGCAGTTCTTC. This sequence encodes CASSSRRGSSYNEQFF.

V and J are TRBV19 and TRBJ1-1; TRBD1 might be the D (6 bases). From germline, CDR1 is LNHDA and CDR2 SQIVND (reference sequence). V was shortened by 4 bases and J by 6 bases, with 18 bases between the two germline ends. CDR3 length equals 15 residues. In DNA, the CDR3 is TGTGCCAGTAGTAGGTATACTACAGGGTTAGCTGAAGCTTTCTTT. This translates into CASSRYTTGLAEAFF.

This CDR3 is CATSGGTGTANYGYTF. The CDR3 coding sequence is TGTGCCACCAGCGGAGGGACAGGGACCGCTAACTATGGCTACACCTTC. The J gene is TRBJ1-2, the V gene TRBV24-1; 9 bases are shared with TRBD1. There are 16 residues in the CDR3. Trimming cost V 7 bases and J 0 bases; bases outside gene matches: 8. Germline V gene lookup returns CDR1 KGHDR and CDR2 SFDVKD.

This chain connects TRBV6-5 to TRBJ2-1; TRBD1 matches 9 bases. This CDR3 has 15 residues. The junction had 8 bases not matched to a gene; V was cut back by 7 bases and J by 4 bases. CDR1 and CDR2 from the germline V gene are MNHEY and SVGAGI. The CDR3 loop is CASTPGTGFYNEQFF. In DNA, the CDR3 is TGTGCCAGCACCCCAGGGACAGGGTTTTACAATGAGCAGTTCTTC.

The chain recombines TRBV6-5 with TRBJ1-5; D might be TRBD1 (5 bases). CDR3 length equals 14 residues. V was cut by 8 bases and J by 4 bases, with 15 bases left in between. Germline V lookup: CDR1 MNHEY, CDR2 SVGAGI. CDR3 region: CASRQDGTNQPQHF. The CDR3 nucleotides read TGTGCCAGCCGTCAGGACGGGACTAATCAGCCCCAGCATTTT.

The CDR3 sequence: CSVEFWDETGALEWSETQYF. The CDR3 DNA follows: TGCAGCGTTGAATTTTGGGATGAGACAGGGGCTCTTGAATGGTCCGAGACCCAGTACTTC. The V call is TRBV29-1, the J call TRBJ2-5; 8 nucleotides align to TRBD1. Germline assignment: CDR1 SQVTM and CDR2 ANQGSEA. V was pared by 2 bases and J by 5 bases, with 25 bases of the junction left unmatched. The length of the CDR3 is 20 residues.

The chain has TRBV2 and TRBJ1-5, with no clear D. Trimming pared 2 bases from V and 2 bases from J, leaving 7 bases between. Germline V CDR1 and CDR2: SNHLY, FYNNEI. The CDR3 sequence is 14 residues long. CDR3 bases: TGTGCCAGCAGTGAATTGGGAGGCAATCAGCCCCAGCATTTT. Encoded protein: CASSELGGNQPQHF.